Each of the 15 T cell receptor beta chains below was sequenced from the same sample in a study of early stage breast cancer tumors (dated by TCRdb to about 2017). Libraries came from the immunoSEQ multiplex PCR assay. This immuneACCESS table, as held by TCRdb, lists in-frame sequences with V and J called but not all clones. Of the missing ones, under half trace to an unresolved V gene in checked studies; the others have no known cause. The sample table lists about 70,000 clones, 65% to 85% of them with a count of one. The ten largest clones take up about 4.5% of the sample. Input material: blood. All receptors derive from a person in their 40s with breast cancer.

V usage is TRBV6-1 and J usage is TRBJ2-2; D possibly corresponds to TRBD2 (6 bases). Germline V gives CDR1 MNHNS, CDR2 SASEGT. The V gene lost 5 bases and the J gene lost 4 bases, with 14 bases spanning the gap. CDR3 length: 15 residues. The CDR3 DNA sequence: TGTGCCAGCAGTTCAGGAGGGGCGAGCACCGGGGAGCTGTTTTTT. This gives the protein CASSSGGASTGELFF.

Only one count was recorded for this clone. This chain connects TRBV30 to TRBJ1-5; D might be TRBD1 (6 bases). This CDR3 contains 16 residues. Looked up from germline, CDR1 is GTSNPN and CDR2 is SVGIG (reference sequence). V was pared by 2 bases and J by 0 bases, with 14 bases between. Written as DNA, the CDR3 is TGTGCCTGGAGTAAAGGGGGTGGGGGTAGCAATCAGCCCCAGCATTTT. This codes for CAWSKGGGGSNQPQHF.

The rearrangement uses TRBV30 and TRBJ2-1; D gene ambiguous. The V gene lost 7 bases and the J gene lost 4 bases, with 8 bases spanning the gap. There are 11 residues in the CDR3. From germline, CDR1 is GTSNPN and CDR2 SVGIG (reference sequence). CDR3 in amino acids: CASRSYNEQFF. The CDR3 DNA follows: TGTGCCTCCCGGAGTTACAATGAGCAGTTCTTC.

The V and J genes are TRBV7-3 and TRBJ2-2; TRBD2 agrees at 12 bases. Looked up from germline, CDR1 is SGHTA and CDR2 is FQGTGA. CDR3 length: 16 residues. V trimming: 5 bases; J trimming: 6 bases; junction bases outside the gene matches: 7. In DNA, the CDR3 is TGTGCCAGCAGCAAAAGGACTAGCGGGATCCCCGGGGAGCTGTTTTTT. Its protein product is CASSKRTSGIPGELFF.

This clone was seen a single time. The V and J genes are TRBV11-2 and TRBJ2-7; 11 nucleotides agree with TRBD2. CDR1 SGHAT and CDR2 FQNNGV come from the germline V gene. CDR3 length: 16 amino acids. V shed 4 bases, J shed 1 base, and the junction held 6 bases outside the gene matches. CDR3 loop: CASSYLAGGSSYEQYF. As DNA, the CDR3 is TGTGCCAGCAGCTACCTAGCGGGAGGTTCGTCCTACGAGCAGTACTTC.

The rearrangement uses TRBV7-9 and TRBJ2-7; no clear D gene. The V and J ends lost 5 bases and 0 bases respectively, with 11 bases between them. From germline, CDR1 is SEHNR and CDR2 FQNEAQ (reference sequence). This CDR3 spans 14 amino acids. The CDR3 sequence: CASSPGQSSYEQYF. The CDR3, as DNA: TGTGCCAGCAGCCCCGGGCAAAGCTCCTACGAGCAGTACTTC.

In this sample, this clone turned up a few times. This sequence joins TRBV5-1 and TRBJ2-7; 12 positions agree with TRBD1. CDR3 size: 15 residues. Trimming took 0 bases from V and 7 from J; bases not matched to a gene: 5. Germline lookup yields CDR1 SGHRS and CDR2 YFSETQ. The CDR3 region is CASSLAGTGGGEQYF. As DNA, the CDR3 is TGCGCCAGCAGCTTGGCCGGGACAGGGGGCGGAGAGCAGTACTTC.

The chain couples TRBV5-5 to TRBJ2-2; D may be TRBD2 (5 bases). Germline V gene data show CDR1 as SGHKS and CDR2 as YYEKEE (reference sequence). CDR3 length: 13 residues. V was shortened by 3 bases and J by 5 bases, with 8 bases between the two germline ends. CDR3 protein: CASSSRGTGELFF. The CDR3 DNA sequence: TGTGCCAGCAGCTCCCGGGGAACCGGGGAGCTGTTTTTT. Combining the CDR3 with reference TRBV5-5 and TRBJ2-2 gives the whole variable domain DAGVTQSPTHLIKTRGQQVTLRCSPISGHKSVSWYQQVLGQGPQFIFQYYEKEERGRGNFPDRFSARQFPNYSSELNVNALLLGDSALYLCASSSRGTGELFFGEGSRLTVL.

This rearrangement joins TRBV11-1 to TRBJ2-5; unclear D gene. Trimming cost V 4 bases and J 5 bases, with 8 bases left between them. The CDR3 totals 12 residues. CDR1 and CDR2 from the germline V gene are SGHAT and FQDESV (reference sequence). The CDR3 region has the DNA TGTGCCAGCAGCTCGAAGTTGGAGACCCAGTACTTC. Residues: CASSSKLETQYF.

This clone appeared once. The J gene is TRBJ2-7, the V gene TRBV28; D gene unclear. The CDR3 has 13 amino acids. With 11 bases removed from V and 5 bases from J, the gap between germline ends came to 19 bases. The germline CDR1 and CDR2 sequences are MDHEN and SYDVKM. Written as DNA, the CDR3 is TGTGCCGCCAGCGATATGGCAAGGAACGAGCAGTACTTC. Translated: CAASDMARNEQYF.

This clone occurred once. This chain connects TRBV20-1 to TRBJ2-1, with a tentative D call TRBD1 (5 bases). The CDR3 contains 11 residues. V was shortened by 3 bases and J by 6 bases, with 6 bases between the two germline ends. CDR1 and CDR2 from the germline V gene are DFQATT and SNEGSKA (reference sequence). The CDR3 region is CSASRVNEQFF. CDR3 nucleotide sequence: TGCAGTGCTAGCAGGGTCAATGAGCAGTTCTTC.

This clone was found a few times. The rearrangement joins TRBV28 to TRBJ2-7; 10 nucleotides line up with TRBD2. The V gene end was trimmed by 7 bases and the J gene end by 3 bases; junction bases not matched to a gene: 3. The CDR3 spans 13 residues. Per the germline V gene, CDR1 is MDHEN and CDR2 is SYDVKM. The chain's CDR3 is CASTSSGSYEQYF. For the CDR3, the DNA is TGTGCCAGCACCTCTAGCGGGAGCTACGAGCAGTACTTC.

The chain recombines TRBV7-2 with TRBJ2-1; tentative D call: TRBD2 (6 bases). Trimming took 3 bases from V and 7 from J, leaving 10 bases between them. CDR3 length equals 13 residues. Germline CDR1 is SGHTA and CDR2 is FQGNSA. CDR3: CASSFHGGNEQFF. The CDR3 DNA follows: TGTGCCAGCAGCTTCCATGGGGGGAATGAGCAGTTCTTC.

This clone was recorded a few times. The J gene is TRBJ2-5, the V gene TRBV18, with 9 positions matching TRBD1. The J segment lost 3 bases and the V segment lost 4 bases, leaving 3 bases of the junction unmatched. CDR1 is KGHSH, CDR2 LQKENI, per germline. The CDR3 consists of 14 residues. This chain's CDR3 is CASSRTGGKETQYF. Written as DNA, the CDR3 is TGTGCCAGCTCACGCACAGGGGGCAAAGAGACCCAGTACTTC.

This clone was observed a handful of times. The V and J genes are TRBV25-1 and TRBJ2-7; TRBD1 aligns across 9 bases. CDR1 and CDR2 from the germline V gene are MGHDK and SYGVNS. The CDR3 has 13 residues. V gave up 5 bases and J gave up 2 bases; unmatched junction bases: 1. The CDR3 DNA reads TGTGCCAGCAGTACAGGGGGCCCCTACGAGCAGTACTTC. This sequence encodes CASSTGGPYEQYF.